This TCR beta chain is drawn from a study of STAT5B mutations in CD4+ large granular lymphocyte leukemia. Study information: Among healthy controls, a particular HLA allele went with more CDR3 'QG' motifs. General study findings and limits: Compared with healthy controls (2/35), patient top clones favored TRBV06 (8/27). No patients shared main leukemic clonotypes, though around 24% appeared at low frequency elsewhere. Without HLA matching, higher CD4+ than CD8+ T-LGLL clonality could reflect small sample size.

Details on this clone: Its cognate antigen is unknown.

The CDR3 spans 17 residues. Germline V gene data show CDR1 as SNHLY and CDR2 as FYNNEI. J lost 0 bases, V lost 3 bases, and 8 bases had no gene match. Clones were sequenced by immunoSEQ multiplex PCR, and TCRdb holds only the in-frame ones, with some missing. Of some 34,000 clones listed, 76% are singletons. This receptor was identified in a human donor in good health. Material: CD4+ T cells from blood buffy coats. The chain employs TRBV2 and TRBJ2-4; 7 nucleotides align to TRBD1. CDR3 sequence: CASSERGTGVAKNIQYF. In nucleotides, the CDR3 is TGTGCCAGCAGTGAGAGGGGTACAGGGGTAGCCAAAAACATTCAGTACTTC.